The 11 T cell receptor beta chains below come from one sample, sequenced in a study of blood T cells in healthy people across ages (dated by TCRdb to between 2014 and 2017). The library was produced with 5' RACE. The run used an Illumina HiSeq 2500. A second PCR of about 6 to 12 cycles was run with a J-beta primer mix and a sample-barcoded 5' primer. The raw public reads went through TCRdb reprocessing: fastp at Q25, MiXCR clone calling, in-frame beta chains kept. Identical CDR3 proteins give one entry, which carries the most common genes and DNA. The sample records roughly 1,100,000 distinct CDR3 sequences, 20% to 25% of which are singletons. Around 0.75% of the sample goes to the ten largest clones. The sample also formed part of further work on T cells of mothers and their children.

Sequences were obtained from blood. The receptor source for this set is a girl aged 2 to 9 in good health.

The rearrangement links TRBV7-9 to TRBJ1-2; tentative D call: TRBD1 (6 bases). V dropped 5 bases and J dropped 6 bases, with 13 bases sitting between them. This CDR3 has 13 amino acids. CDR1 SEHNR and CDR2 FQNEAQ come from the germline V gene (reference sequence). Here the CDR3 reads CASSPGQPDGYTF. The CDR3 bases are TGTGCCAGCAGCCCCGGACAGCCGGATGGCTACACCTTC.

The V call is TRBV7-2, the J call TRBJ2-3; TRBD2 aligns across 7 bases. CDR1 and CDR2 (germline): SGHTA, FQGNSA. There are 15 residues in the CDR3. Trimming at V came to 4 bases and at J to 2 bases, leaving 6 bases not matched to a gene. The DNA for the CDR3 is TGTGCCAGCAGCTCTCAGCGGGGCCCCACAGATACGCAGTATTTT. As protein: CASSSQRGPTDTQYF. The variable domain in full, completed from reference TRBV7-2 and TRBJ2-3, reads GAGVSQSPSNKVTEKGKDVELRCDPISGHTALYWYRQSLGQGLEFLIYFQGNSAPDKSGLPSDRFSAERTGGSVSTLTIQRTQQEDSAVYLCASSSQRGPTDTQYFGPGTRLTVL.

This sequence joins TRBV27 and TRBJ2-1, with D possibly matching TRBD1 (5 bases). Trimming shortened V by 8 bases and J by 0 bases, and 14 bases separated the two germline ends. The CDR3 spans 15 residues. Germline V lookup: CDR1 MNHEY, CDR2 SMNVEV (reference sequence). In nucleotides, the CDR3 is TGTGCCAGCGGCCGCGACAGAAGCTCCTACAATGAGCAGTTCTTC. Encoded protein: CASGRDRSSYNEQFF.

This chain uses TRBV6-5 with TRBJ2-5; tentatively, D is TRBD1 or TRBD2 (6 bases each). The germline V gene has CDR1 MNHEY and CDR2 SVGAGI. The CDR3 extends over 13 amino acids. V gave up 2 bases and J gave up 7 bases, with 11 bases separating them. The CDR3 region is CASSYDEGGTQYF. The DNA for the CDR3 is TGTGCCAGCAGTTACGATGAGGGGGGGACCCAGTACTTC.

V gene TRBV28 combines with J gene TRBJ2-7; D is undetermined. V was clipped by 5 bases and J by 0 bases, with 8 bases between them. Looked up from germline, CDR1 is MDHEN and CDR2 is SYDVKM. The CDR3 consists of 13 residues. CDR3 loop: CASSGWDSYEQYF. The DNA of the CDR3 is TGTGCCAGCAGTGGTTGGGACTCCTACGAGCAGTACTTC.

This CDR3 reads CASSFLDRLNTEAFF. CDR3 DNA: TGTGCCAGCAGTTTTTTGGACAGGTTGAACACTGAAGCTTTCTTT. This chain links TRBV7-8 with TRBJ1-1, with 7 positions matching TRBD1. Germline trimming cut 6 bases from V and 0 bases from J; bases unmatched to any gene: 7. Germline V gene data show CDR1 as SGHVS and CDR2 as FQNEAQ. This CDR3 region has 15 residues.

The sample holds a few counts of this clonotype. This rearrangement joins TRBV7-9 to TRBJ2-6, with D perhaps TRBD1 or TRBD2 (5 bases each). The V and J ends lost 6 bases and 0 bases respectively, with 12 bases between them. The CDR3 contains 16 residues. Germline V gene data show CDR1 as SEHNR and CDR2 as FQNEAQ (reference sequence). In DNA form, the CDR3 reads TGTGCCAGCAGTCCCGGGACCCTCTCTGGGGCCAACGTCCTGACTTTC. Its translation: CASSPGTLSGANVLTF.

The V call is TRBV9, the J call TRBJ2-1; TRBD2 is a possible D gene (5 bases). CDR1 and CDR2 from the germline V gene are SGDLS and YYNGEE. The CDR3 runs 13 residues. V was trimmed by 3 bases and J by 4 bases, leaving 8 bases between them. The CDR3 here is CASSERRYNEQFF. CDR3 in DNA: TGTGCCAGCAGCGAGAGGAGGTACAATGAGCAGTTCTTC.

The chain has TRBV6-1 and TRBJ2-1, with 13 bases identical to TRBD2. J lost 10 bases, V lost 2 bases, and 8 bases had no gene match. Germline CDR1 and CDR2: MNHNS and SASEGT. The CDR3 is 16 amino acids. The CDR3 loop reads CASSEKRLAGGREQFF. Written as DNA, the CDR3 is TGTGCCAGCAGTGAAAAAAGACTAGCGGGAGGTCGAGAGCAGTTCTTC.

In this sample, this clonotype turned up a few times. The conserved closing phenylalanine or tryptophan is absent in this CDR3, likely reflecting a read error. The V and J genes are TRBV7-9 and TRBJ1-1; the D gene is possibly TRBD1 (6 bases). The CDR3 contains 13 residues. The V gene lost 5 bases and the J gene lost 1 base, with 8 bases spanning the gap. Germline-derived CDR1 and CDR2 are SEHNR and FQNEAQ (reference sequence). The CDR3, as DNA: TGTGCCAGCAGCGGGGGCCCGAACACTGAAGCTTTCCTT. Amino acid sequence: CASSGGPNTEAFL.

The chain uses TRBV15 and TRBJ1-4; no reliable D call. Germline V CDR1 and CDR2: LNHNV, YYDKDF (reference sequence). V was clipped by 0 bases and J by 7 bases, with 15 bases between them. The CDR3 is 16 residues long. The CDR3 region is CATSRDRNTWGEKLFF. In DNA, the CDR3 is TGTGCCACCAGCAGAGATAGGAATACGTGGGGTGAAAAACTGTTTTTT.